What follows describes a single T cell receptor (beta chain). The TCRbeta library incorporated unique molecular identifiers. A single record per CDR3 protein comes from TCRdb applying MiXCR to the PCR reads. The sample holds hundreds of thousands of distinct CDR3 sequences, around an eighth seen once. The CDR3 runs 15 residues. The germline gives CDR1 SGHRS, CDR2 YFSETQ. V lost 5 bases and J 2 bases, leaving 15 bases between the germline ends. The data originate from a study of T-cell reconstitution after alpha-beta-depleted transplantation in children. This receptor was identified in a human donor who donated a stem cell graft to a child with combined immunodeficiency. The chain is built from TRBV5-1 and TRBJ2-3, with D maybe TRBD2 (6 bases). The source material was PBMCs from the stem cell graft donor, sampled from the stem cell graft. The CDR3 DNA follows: TGCGCCAGCAGACCACAGCCGGACTACACAGATACGCAGTATTTT. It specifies CASRPQPDYTDTQYF.